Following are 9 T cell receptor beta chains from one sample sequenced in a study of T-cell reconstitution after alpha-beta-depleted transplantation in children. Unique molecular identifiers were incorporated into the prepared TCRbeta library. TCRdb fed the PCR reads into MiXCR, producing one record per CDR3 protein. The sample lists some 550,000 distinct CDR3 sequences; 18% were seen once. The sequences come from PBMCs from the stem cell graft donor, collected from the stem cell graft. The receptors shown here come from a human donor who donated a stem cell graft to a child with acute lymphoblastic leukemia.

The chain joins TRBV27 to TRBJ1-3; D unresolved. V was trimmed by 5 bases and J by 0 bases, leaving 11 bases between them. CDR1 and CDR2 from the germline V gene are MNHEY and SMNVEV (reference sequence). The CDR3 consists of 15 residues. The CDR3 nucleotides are TGTGCCAGCAGTCCATTCCGGGACTCTGGAAACACCATATATTTT. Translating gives CASSPFRDSGNTIYF.

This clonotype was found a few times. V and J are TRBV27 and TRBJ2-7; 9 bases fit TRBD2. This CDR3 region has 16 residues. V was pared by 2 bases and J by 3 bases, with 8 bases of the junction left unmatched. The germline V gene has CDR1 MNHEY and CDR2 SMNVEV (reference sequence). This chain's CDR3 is CASSLSLAGSGYEQYF. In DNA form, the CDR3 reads TGTGCCAGCAGTTTAAGCCTAGCGGGATCGGGCTACGAGCAGTACTTC.

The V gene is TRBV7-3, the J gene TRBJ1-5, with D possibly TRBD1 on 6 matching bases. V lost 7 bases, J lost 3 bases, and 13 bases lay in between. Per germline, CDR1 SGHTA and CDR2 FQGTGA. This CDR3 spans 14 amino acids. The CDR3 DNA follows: TGTGCCAGCACCAAGACAGGTTCCAATCAGCCCCAGCATTTT. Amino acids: CASTKTGSNQPQHF.

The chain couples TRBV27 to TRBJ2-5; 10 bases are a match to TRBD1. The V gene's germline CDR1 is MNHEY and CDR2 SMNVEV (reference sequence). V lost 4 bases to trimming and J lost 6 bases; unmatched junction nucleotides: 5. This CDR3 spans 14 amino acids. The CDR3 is CASSSGQGTKTQYF. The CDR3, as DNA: TGTGCCAGCAGTTCGGGACAGGGGACTAAGACCCAGTACTTC.

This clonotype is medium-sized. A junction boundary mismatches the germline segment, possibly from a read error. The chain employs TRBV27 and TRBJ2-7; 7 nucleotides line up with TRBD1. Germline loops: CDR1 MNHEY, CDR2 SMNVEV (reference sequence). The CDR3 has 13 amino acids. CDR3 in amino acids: CASSYRGSYEQYF. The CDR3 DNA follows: TGCGCCAGCAGCTACAGGGGCTCCTACGAGCAGTACTTC.

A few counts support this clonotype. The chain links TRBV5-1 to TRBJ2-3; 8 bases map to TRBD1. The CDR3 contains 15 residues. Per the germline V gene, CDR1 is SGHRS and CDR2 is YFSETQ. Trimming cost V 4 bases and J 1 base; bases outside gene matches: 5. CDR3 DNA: TGCGCCAGCAGCAAGCAGGGGGCAGGCACAGATACGCAGTATTTT. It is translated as CASSKQGAGTDTQYF.

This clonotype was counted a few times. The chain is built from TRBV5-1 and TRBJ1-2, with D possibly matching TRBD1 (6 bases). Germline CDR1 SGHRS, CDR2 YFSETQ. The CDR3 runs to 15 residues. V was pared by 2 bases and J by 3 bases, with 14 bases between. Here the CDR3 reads CASSFTGRSDYGYTF. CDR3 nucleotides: TGCGCCAGCAGCTTTACAGGGCGATCGGACTATGGCTACACCTTC.

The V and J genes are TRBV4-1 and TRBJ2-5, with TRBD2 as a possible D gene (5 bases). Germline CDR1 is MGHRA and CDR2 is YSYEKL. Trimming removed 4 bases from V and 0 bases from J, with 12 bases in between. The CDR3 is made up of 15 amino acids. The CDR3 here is CASSRTRLDQETQYF. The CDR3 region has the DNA TGCGCCAGCAGCCGAACTAGGTTAGACCAAGAGACCCAGTACTTC.

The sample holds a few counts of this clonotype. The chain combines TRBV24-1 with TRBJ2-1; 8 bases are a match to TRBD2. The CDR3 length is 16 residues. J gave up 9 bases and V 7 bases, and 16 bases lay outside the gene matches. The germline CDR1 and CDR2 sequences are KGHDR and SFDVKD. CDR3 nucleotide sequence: TGTGCCACCAGCCCACCAGCGGGAGACACCCATACTGAGCAGTTCTTC. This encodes CATSPPAGDTHTEQFF.